Sequencing of this TCR beta chain was carried out in a study of T-cell memory formation after mild COVID-19. This clonotype was seen a few times. Its target is unknown. Amplification by 5'RACE using constant-segment primers produced TCR alpha and TCR beta cDNA libraries that carried sample barcodes and UMIs. TCRdb processed the 5' RACE reads anew with MiXCR; each CDR3 protein has one entry. The sample has approximately 190,000 distinct CDR3 sequences, around 16% seen once. Study conclusions and caveats: Pre-infection memory held some responding clones, suggesting pre-existing cross-reactive T cells responded. Contracting CD4+ clones sat mainly in CM and EM; CD8+ in EMRA. A balance of CD4 and CD8 characterized clones contracting day 15 to 85, whereas later expanders leaned CD4+.

This TCR was recovered from an adult woman who had mild COVID-19 (a few samples of this study predate the infection). Cell type and time point are not known. The sample consisted of PBMCs or a T cell subset sorted from them (not recorded which).

CDR3 DNA sequence: TGCAGCGCCCGGACAGGGAGCACAGATACGCAGTATTTT. Amino acid sequence: CSARTGSTDTQYF. The chain recombines TRBV29-1 with TRBJ2-3; TRBD1 matches at 8 bases. The V segment lost 7 bases and the J segment 0 bases; nucleotides outside the gene matches: 3. The CDR3 consists of 13 residues. In germline, CDR1 is SQVTM, CDR2 ANQGSEA.